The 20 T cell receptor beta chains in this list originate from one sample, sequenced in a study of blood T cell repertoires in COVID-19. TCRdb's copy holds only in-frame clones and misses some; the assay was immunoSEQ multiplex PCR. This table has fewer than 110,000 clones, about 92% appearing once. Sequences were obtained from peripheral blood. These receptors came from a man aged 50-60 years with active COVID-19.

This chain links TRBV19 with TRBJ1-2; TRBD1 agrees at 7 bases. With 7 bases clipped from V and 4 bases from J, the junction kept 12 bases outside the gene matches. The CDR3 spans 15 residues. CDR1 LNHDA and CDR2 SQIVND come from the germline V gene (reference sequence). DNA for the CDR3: TGTGCCAGTACCTCCCGGGACAGATCTTCCTATGGCTACACCTTC. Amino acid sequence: CASTSRDRSSYGYTF. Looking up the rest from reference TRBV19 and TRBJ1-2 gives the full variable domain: DGGITQSPKYLFRKEGQNVTLSCEQNLNHDAMYWYRQDPGQGLRLIYYSQIVNDFQKGDIAEGYSVSREKKESFPLTVTSAQKNPTAFYLCASTSRDRSSYGYTFGSGTRLTVV.

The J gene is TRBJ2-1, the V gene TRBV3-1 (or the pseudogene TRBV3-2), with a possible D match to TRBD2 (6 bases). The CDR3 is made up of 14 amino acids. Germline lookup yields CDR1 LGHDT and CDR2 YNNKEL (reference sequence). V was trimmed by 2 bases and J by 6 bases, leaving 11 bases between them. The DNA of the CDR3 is TGTGCCAGCAGCCAACAGACCGGGAGCAATGAGCAGTTCTTC. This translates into CASSQQTGSNEQFF.

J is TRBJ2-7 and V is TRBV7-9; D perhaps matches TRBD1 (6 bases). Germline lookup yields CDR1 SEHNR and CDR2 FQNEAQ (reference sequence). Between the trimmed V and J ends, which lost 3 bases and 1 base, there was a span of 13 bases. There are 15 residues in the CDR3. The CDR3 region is CASSFAGGGSYEQYF. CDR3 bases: TGTGCCAGCAGCTTTGCTGGGGGCGGGTCCTACGAGCAGTACTTC.

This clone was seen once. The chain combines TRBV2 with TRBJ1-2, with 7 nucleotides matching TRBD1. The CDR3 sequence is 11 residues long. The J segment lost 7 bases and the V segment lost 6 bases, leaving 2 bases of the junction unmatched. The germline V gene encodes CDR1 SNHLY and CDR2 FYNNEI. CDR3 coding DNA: TGTGCCAGCAGAACAGGGGTTGGCTACACCTTC. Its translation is CASRTGVGYTF.

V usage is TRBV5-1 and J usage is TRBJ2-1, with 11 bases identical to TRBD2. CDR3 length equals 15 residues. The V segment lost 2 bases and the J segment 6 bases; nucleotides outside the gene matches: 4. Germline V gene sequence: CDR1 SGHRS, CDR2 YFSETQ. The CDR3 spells CASSFSLAGGNEQFF. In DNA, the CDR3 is TGCGCCAGCAGCTTCTCCCTAGCGGGAGGCAATGAGCAGTTCTTC. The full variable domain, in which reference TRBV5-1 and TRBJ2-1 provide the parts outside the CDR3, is KAGVTQTPRYLIKTRGQQVTLSCSPISGHRSVSWYQQTPGQGLQFLFEYFSETQRNKGNFPGRFSGRQFSNSRSEMNVSTLELGDSALYLCASSFSLAGGNEQFFGPGTRLTVL.

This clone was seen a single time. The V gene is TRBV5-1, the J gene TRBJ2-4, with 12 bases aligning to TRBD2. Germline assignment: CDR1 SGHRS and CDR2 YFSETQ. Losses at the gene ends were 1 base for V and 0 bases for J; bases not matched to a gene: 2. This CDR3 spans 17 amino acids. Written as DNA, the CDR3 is TGCGCCAGCAGCTTGTCGGGACTAGCGGGAGCCAAAAACATTCAGTACTTC. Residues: CASSLSGLAGAKNIQYF.

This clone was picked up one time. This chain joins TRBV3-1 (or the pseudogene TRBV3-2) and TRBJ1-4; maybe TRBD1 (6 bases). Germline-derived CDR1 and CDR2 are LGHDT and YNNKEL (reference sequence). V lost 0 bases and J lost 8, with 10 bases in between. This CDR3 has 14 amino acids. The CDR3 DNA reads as TGTGCCAGCAGCCAAGAAGGGGGATCGGAAAAACTGTTTTTT. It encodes CASSQEGGSEKLFF.

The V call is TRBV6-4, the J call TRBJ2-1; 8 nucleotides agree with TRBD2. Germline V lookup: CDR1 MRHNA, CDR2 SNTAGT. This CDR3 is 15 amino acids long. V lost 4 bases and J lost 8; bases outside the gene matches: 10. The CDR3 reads CASSGSLAEADEQFF. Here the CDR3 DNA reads TGTGCCAGCAGTGGATCACTAGCGGAGGCGGATGAGCAGTTCTTC.

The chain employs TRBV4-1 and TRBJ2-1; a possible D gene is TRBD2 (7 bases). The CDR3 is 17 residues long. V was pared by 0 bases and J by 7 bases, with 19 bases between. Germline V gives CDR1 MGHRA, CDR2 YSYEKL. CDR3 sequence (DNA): TGCGCCAGCAGCCAAGATTGGGCGGGGGCCTTTTGGAATGAGCAGTTCTTC. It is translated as CASSQDWAGAFWNEQFF.

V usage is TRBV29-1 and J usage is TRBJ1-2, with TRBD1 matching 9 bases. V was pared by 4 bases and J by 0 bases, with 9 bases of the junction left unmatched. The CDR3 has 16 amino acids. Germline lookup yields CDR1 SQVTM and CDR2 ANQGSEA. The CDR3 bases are TGCAGCGTTGCCAACCTGGGACAGGGCACTAACTATGGCTACACCTTC. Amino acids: CSVANLGQGTNYGYTF. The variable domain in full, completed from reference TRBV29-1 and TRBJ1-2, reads SAVISQKPSRDICQRGTSLTIQCQVDSQVTMMFWYRQQPGQSLTLIATANQGSEATYESGFVIDKFPISRPNLTFSTLTVSNMSPEDSSIYLCSVANLGQGTNYGYTFGSGTRLTVV.

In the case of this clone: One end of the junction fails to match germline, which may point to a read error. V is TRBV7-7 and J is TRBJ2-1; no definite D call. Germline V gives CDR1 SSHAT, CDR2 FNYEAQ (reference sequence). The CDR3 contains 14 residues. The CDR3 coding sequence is TGTGCTAGCAGCTCGTCCTCTCTCCCGGGTGAGCAGTTCTTC. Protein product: CASSSSSLPGEQFF.

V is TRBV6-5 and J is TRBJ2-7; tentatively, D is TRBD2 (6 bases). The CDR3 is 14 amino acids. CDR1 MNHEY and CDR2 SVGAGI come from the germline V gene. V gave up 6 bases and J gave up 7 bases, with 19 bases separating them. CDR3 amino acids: CASRGGLGPWEQYF. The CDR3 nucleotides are TGTGCCAGCAGGGGAGGATTAGGCCCTTGGGAGCAGTACTTC.

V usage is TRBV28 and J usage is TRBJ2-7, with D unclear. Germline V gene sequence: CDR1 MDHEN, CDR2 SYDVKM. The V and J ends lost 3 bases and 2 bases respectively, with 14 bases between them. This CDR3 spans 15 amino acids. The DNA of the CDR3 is TGTGCCAGCAGTTTGTTAACGAACTCCGCCTACGAGCAGTACTTC. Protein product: CASSLLTNSAYEQYF.

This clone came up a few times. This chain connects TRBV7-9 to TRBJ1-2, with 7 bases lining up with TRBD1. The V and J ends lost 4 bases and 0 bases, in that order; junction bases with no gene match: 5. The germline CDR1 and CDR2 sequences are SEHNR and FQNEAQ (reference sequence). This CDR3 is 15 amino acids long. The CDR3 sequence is CASSSNGQANYGYTF. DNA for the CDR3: TGTGCCAGCAGCTCCAACGGACAGGCTAACTATGGCTACACCTTC. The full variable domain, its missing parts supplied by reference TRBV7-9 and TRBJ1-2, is DTGVSQNPRHKITKRGQNVTFRCDPISEHNRLYWYRQTLGQGPEFLTYFQNEAQLEKSRLLSDRFSAERPKGSFSTLEIQRTEQGDSAMYLCASSSNGQANYGYTFGSGTRLTVV.

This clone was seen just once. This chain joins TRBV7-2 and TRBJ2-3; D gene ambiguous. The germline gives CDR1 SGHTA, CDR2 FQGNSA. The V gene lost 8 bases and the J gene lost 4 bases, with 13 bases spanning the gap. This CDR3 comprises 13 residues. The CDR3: CASHRPGSDTQYF. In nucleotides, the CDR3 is TGTGCCAGCCACCGACCCGGGTCAGATACGCAGTATTTT.

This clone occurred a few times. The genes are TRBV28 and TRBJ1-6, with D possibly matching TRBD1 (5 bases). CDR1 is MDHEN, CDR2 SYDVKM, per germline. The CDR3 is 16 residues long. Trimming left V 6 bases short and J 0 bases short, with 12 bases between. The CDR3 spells CASRTRGSSYNSPLHF. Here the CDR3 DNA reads TGTGCCAGCAGGACCCGGGGGAGCTCCTATAATTCACCCCTCCACTTT.

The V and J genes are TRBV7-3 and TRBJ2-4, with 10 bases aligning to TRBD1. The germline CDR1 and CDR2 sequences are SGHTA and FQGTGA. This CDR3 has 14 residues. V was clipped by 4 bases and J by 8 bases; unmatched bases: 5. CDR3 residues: CASSSTGGADIQYF. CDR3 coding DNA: TGTGCCAGCAGCTCGACAGGGGGCGCGGACATTCAGTACTTC.

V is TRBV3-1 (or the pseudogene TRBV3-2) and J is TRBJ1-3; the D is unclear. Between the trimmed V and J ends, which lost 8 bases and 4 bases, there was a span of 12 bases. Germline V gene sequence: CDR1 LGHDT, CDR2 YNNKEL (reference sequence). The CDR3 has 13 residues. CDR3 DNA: TGTGCCAGCTTAAAACAGCCAGGAAACACCATATATTTT. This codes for CASLKQPGNTIYF.

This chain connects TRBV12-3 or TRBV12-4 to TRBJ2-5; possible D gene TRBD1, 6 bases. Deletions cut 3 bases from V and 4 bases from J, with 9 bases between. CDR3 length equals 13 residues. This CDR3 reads CASSLVGGETQYF. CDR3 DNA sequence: TGTGCCAGCAGTTTGGTAGGGGGAGAGACCCAGTACTTC.

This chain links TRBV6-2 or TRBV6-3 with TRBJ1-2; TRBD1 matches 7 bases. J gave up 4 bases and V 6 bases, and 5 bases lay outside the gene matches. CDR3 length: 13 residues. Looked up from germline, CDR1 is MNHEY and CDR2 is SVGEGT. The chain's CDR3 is CASSTGTVYGYTF. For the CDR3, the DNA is TGTGCCAGCAGCACTGGGACAGTCTATGGCTACACCTTC.